The 25 T cell receptor beta chains in this list originate from one sample, sequenced in a study of OX40 agonist ivuxolimab in advanced cancers. The library was generated by the immunoSEQ multiplex PCR assay. TCRdb took over this immuneACCESS table, retaining in-frame rearrangements with V and J assigned. Such tables are incomplete; in checked studies, under half of the missing clones stem from an unresolved V gene, and the remainder is unexplained. This sample has tens of thousands of clones in its table, and 85% of those were observed once. In total, the top ten clones hold about 30% of the sample. The sample was CD4+ or CD8+ T cells sorted from blood, taken in a trial of the OX40 agonist ivuxolimab. Receptors were obtained from an adult with an advanced solid tumor such as melanoma, head and neck, liver or kidney cancer.

The rearrangement links TRBV4-1 to TRBJ1-2; possible D gene TRBD1, 5 bases. CDR1 and CDR2 (germline): MGHRA, YSYEKL. The V end was cut by 1 base, the J end by 0 bases, with 9 bases between. The CDR3 has 15 residues. CDR3 in amino acids: CASSQAGTTNYGYTF. Written as DNA, the CDR3 is TGCGCCAGCAGCCAAGCCGGGACCACTAACTATGGCTACACCTTC.

This chain uses TRBV5-6 with TRBJ2-1, with 7 bases aligning to TRBD2. The CDR3 runs 16 residues. V gave up 6 bases and J gave up 3 bases; unmatched junction bases: 12. The germline V gene has CDR1 SGHDT and CDR2 YYEEEE. The CDR3 sequence is CASIISDTGGYNEQFF. CDR3 bases: TGTGCCAGCATCATTAGCGACACGGGAGGCTACAATGAGCAGTTCTTC.

The chain combines TRBV4-1 with TRBJ2-3, with D unresolved. This CDR3 spans 12 amino acids. Per germline, CDR1 MGHRA and CDR2 YSYEKL. Trimming cost V 1 base and J 5 bases, with 4 bases left between them. The CDR3 reads CASSQAVDTQYF. As DNA, the CDR3 is TGCGCCAGCAGCCAAGCTGTAGATACGCAGTATTTT.

J is TRBJ2-5 and V is TRBV10-3; no clear D gene. V was trimmed by 5 bases and J by 2 bases, leaving 9 bases between them. The CDR3 totals 13 residues. Germline V gene sequence: CDR1 ENHRY, CDR2 SYGVKD. Written as DNA, the CDR3 is TGTGCCATCAGTCACAAGACACAAGAGACCCAGTACTTC. This sequence encodes CAISHKTQETQYF.

The chain carries TRBV11-3 and TRBJ1-3, with TRBD1 matching 9 bases. Germline-derived CDR1 and CDR2 are SGHNT and YENEEA. J gave up 0 bases and V 5 bases, and 2 bases lay outside the gene matches. CDR3 length equals 15 residues. The CDR3 loop is CASSEGQGSGNTIYF. The CDR3 bases are TGTGCCAGCAGCGAGGGACAGGGCTCTGGAAACACCATATATTTT.

The genes are TRBV5-5 and TRBJ2-7; possibly TRBD1 for D (6 bases). The CDR3 sequence is 15 residues long. The V gene lost 3 bases and the J gene lost 1 base, with 14 bases spanning the gap. CDR1 and CDR2 from the germline V gene are SGHKS and YYEKEE (reference sequence). The CDR3 loop is CASSSGQQQSYEQYF. DNA of the CDR3: TGTGCCAGCAGCTCCGGACAGCAACAATCCTACGAGCAGTACTTC.

The chain carries TRBV6-4 and TRBJ2-2, with 7 positions matching TRBD2. The CDR3 length is 15 residues. The V segment lost 5 bases and the J segment 1 base; nucleotides outside the gene matches: 4. CDR1 is MRHNA, CDR2 SNTAGT, per germline. CDR3 DNA: TGTGCCAGCAGTAGCGGGGTCGGGAACACCGGGGAGCTGTTTTTT. This gives the protein CASSSGVGNTGELFF.

V usage is TRBV7-6 and J usage is TRBJ2-7; 7 nucleotides align to TRBD1. The V and J ends lost 1 base and 0 bases, in that order; junction bases with no gene match: 6. The CDR3 spans 16 residues. Germline lookup yields CDR1 SGHVS and CDR2 FNYEAQ. CDR3 in amino acids: CASSLERGQSSYEQYF. The CDR3 DNA is TGTGCCAGCAGCTTAGAACGGGGACAGAGCTCCTACGAGCAGTACTTC.

The chain links TRBV4-2 to TRBJ2-7; 7 bases align to TRBD2. The CDR3 runs 15 residues. Trimming at V came to 0 bases and at J to 3 bases, leaving 5 bases not matched to a gene. Germline V gives CDR1 LGHNA, CDR2 YNFKEQ. The chain's CDR3 is CASSQEGGSFYEQYF. CDR3 sequence (DNA): TGTGCCAGCAGCCAAGAGGGGGGGAGCTTCTACGAGCAGTACTTC.

This rearrangement joins TRBV19 to TRBJ2-2; D is possibly TRBD1 (5 bases). The ends were cut back, 3 bases at V and 8 bases at J, with 7 bases in the middle. Per the germline V gene, CDR1 is LNHDA and CDR2 is SQIVND (reference sequence). This CDR3 comprises 12 residues. In DNA form, the CDR3 reads TGTGCCAGTAGTATCAGGGTAGGGGAGCTGTTTTTT. Protein product: CASSIRVGELFF.

This clone was seen just once. The CDR3 here is CASSFPGTSGEYEQFF. CDR3 DNA: TGTGCCAGCAGCTTCCCCGGGACTAGCGGGGAATATGAGCAGTTCTTC. V usage is TRBV7-9 and J usage is TRBJ2-1, with 13 bases lining up with TRBD2. Germline V lookup: CDR1 SEHNR, CDR2 FQNEAQ (reference sequence). Trimming removed 3 bases from V and 8 bases from J; junction bases left unmatched: 7. This CDR3 spans 16 amino acids.

The V gene is TRBV7-6, the J gene TRBJ2-5; TRBD2 aligns across 9 bases. This CDR3 has 15 amino acids. With V trimmed by 5 bases and J by 3 bases, 7 bases remained unmatched. Germline lookup yields CDR1 SGHVS and CDR2 FNYEAQ. CDR3 DNA: TGTGCCAGCAGCCCCCGAGCGGGGGGCGAAGAGACCCAGTACTTC. It codes for CASSPRAGGEETQYF.

V and J are TRBV7-9 and TRBJ2-3; TRBD2 is a possible D gene (5 bases). This CDR3 contains 15 residues. The V end was cut by 1 base, the J end by 2 bases, with 10 bases between. The V gene's germline CDR1 is SEHNR and CDR2 FQNEAQ (reference sequence). The CDR3 DNA reads as TGTGCCAGCAGCTTAGGGCAGGACTTCACAGATACGCAGTATTTT. Protein product: CASSLGQDFTDTQYF.

This clone appeared once. This chain joins TRBV6-5 and TRBJ2-3, with D tentatively TRBD1 or TRBD2 (6 bases each). Trimming left V 8 bases short and J 6 bases short, with 18 bases between. The CDR3 has 14 residues. Germline V gene sequence: CDR1 MNHEY, CDR2 SVGAGI. CDR3 nucleotide sequence: TGTGCCAGCGGGGGGACATTTCCCAAGGATACGCAGTATTTT. Encoded protein: CASGGTFPKDTQYF.

The chain combines TRBV7-9 with TRBJ2-2; D unresolved. The CDR3 spans 14 residues. CDR1 and CDR2 from the germline V gene are SEHNR and FQNEAQ (reference sequence). V lost 2 bases and J lost 9, with 13 bases in between. The CDR3 DNA reads as TGTGCCAGCAGCTTATCCCGCGGTGACCGGGAGCTGTTTTTT. It yields the protein CASSLSRGDRELFF.

The genes are TRBV27 and TRBJ2-7; D remains unclear. In germline, CDR1 is MNHEY, CDR2 SMNVEV (reference sequence). V lost 2 bases and J lost 5, with 10 bases in between. CDR3 length: 13 amino acids. The DNA of the CDR3 is TGTGCCAGCAGTTTAATGCCCACCCACGAGCAGTACTTC. It codes for CASSLMPTHEQYF.

The chain uses TRBV27 and TRBJ2-2, with 8 positions matching TRBD1. This CDR3 is built from 15 residues. V was pared by 2 bases and J by 6 bases, with 5 bases of the junction left unmatched. CDR1 and CDR2 (germline): MNHEY, SMNVEV (reference sequence). The CDR3 DNA follows: TGTGCCAGCAGTTTACCCCACAGGGGGGCCGGGGAGCTGTTTTTT. This translates into CASSLPHRGAGELFF.

The chain carries TRBV25-1 and TRBJ1-1; D gene unclear. The germline V gene encodes CDR1 MGHDK and CDR2 SYGVNS. The CDR3 loop spans 13 amino acids. The germline V and J ends were trimmed by 2 bases and 3 bases, with 7 bases remaining between them. CDR3 DNA: TGTGCCAGCAGTGAAGACTTCTACACTGAAGCTTTCTTT. Encoded protein: CASSEDFYTEAFF.

The chain is built from TRBV5-6 and TRBJ1-6, with D maybe TRBD1 (6 bases). Germline V lookup: CDR1 SGHDT, CDR2 YYEEEE. This CDR3 is built from 14 residues. V shed 3 bases and J shed 7 bases, with 11 bases lying between them. CDR3 nucleotides: TGTGCCAGCAGCTCTATAGGACAGAATTCACCCCTCCACTTT. Encoded protein: CASSSIGQNSPLHF.

In its sample, this clone was seen a few times. The chain links TRBV10-2 to TRBJ1-1, with D possibly being TRBD1 (6 bases). V lost 4 bases and J 5 bases, leaving 23 bases between the germline ends. This CDR3 has 17 amino acids. The germline gives CDR1 WSHSY, CDR2 SAAADI. The chain's CDR3 is CASSVLWTVVEETEAFF. CDR3 DNA sequence: TGCGCCAGCAGTGTTTTATGGACAGTGGTCGAGGAGACTGAAGCTTTCTTT.

The genes are TRBV9 and TRBJ1-2; no clear D. Germline loops: CDR1 SGDLS, CDR2 YYNGEE. This CDR3 comprises 16 residues. With 0 bases removed from V and 2 bases from J, the gap between germline ends came to 14 bases. CDR3 nucleotides: TGTGCCAGCAGCGTAGTGTCCGGGCCCCTCAACTATGGCTACACCTTC. Protein sequence: CASSVVSGPLNYGYTF.

The chain carries TRBV6-5 and TRBJ2-1, with 7 bases lining up with TRBD1. This CDR3 spans 15 amino acids. Germline V gene data show CDR1 as MNHEY and CDR2 as SVGAGI. Germline trimming cut 5 bases from V and 9 bases from J; bases unmatched to any gene: 13. The CDR3: CASSPISTGDGEQFF. The CDR3 nucleotides are TGTGCCAGCAGTCCGATAAGTACAGGGGACGGTGAGCAGTTCTTC.

The chain joins TRBV13 to TRBJ2-7, with D unresolved. The CDR3 has 15 residues. Germline V gene sequence: CDR1 PRHDT, CDR2 FYEKMQ (reference sequence). V was clipped by 0 bases and J by 0 bases, with 9 bases between them. CDR3 sequence: CASSLGLGLSYEQYF. For the CDR3, the DNA is TGTGCCAGCAGCTTAGGTCTAGGCCTCTCCTACGAGCAGTACTTC.

The chain joins TRBV4-3 to TRBJ1-6; 8 bases are a match to TRBD1. Germline V gene lookup returns CDR1 LGHNA and CDR2 YSLEER. The CDR3 consists of 16 residues. The V gene end was trimmed by 3 bases and the J gene end by 7 bases; junction bases not matched to a gene: 8. As DNA, the CDR3 is TGCGCCAGCAGCCAGTTCCTGGACAGGGCCAATTCACCCCTCCACTTT. This gives the protein CASSQFLDRANSPLHF.

The V gene is TRBV7-8, the J gene TRBJ2-7, with 12 bases fitting TRBD2. In germline, CDR1 is SGHVS, CDR2 FQNEAQ. V trimming: 3 bases; J trimming: 5 bases; junction bases outside the gene matches: 8. CDR3 length equals 16 residues. CDR3 nucleotides: TGTGCCAGCAGCTTTCTCCCAGGACTAGCGGGGAACGAGCAGTACTTC. Its translation: CASSFLPGLAGNEQYF.